These T cell receptor beta chains were read from a single sample in a study of human T cells and chemical hapten exposure. One entry per CDR3 protein results from TCRdb running MiXCR on the RACE reads. Here the sample spans approximately 82,000 distinct CDR3 sequences, 10% being singletons. The sequences come from whole blood, collected in connection with sensitization to the hapten diphenylcyclopropenone (DPC). The receptor source for this set is a man between 40 and 49 years old with alopecia areata. Some clones in this sample may be carry-over from other donors' samples. CDR3s include the opening cysteine and the closing phenylalanine or tryptophan. D genes are given only for firm matches. Clone size is given for some rows only: seen once, a few or many times, or a class if the clone is expanded.

TRBV6-6	.	.	TRBJ2-5	CASTSSGTQETQYF	TGTGCCAGCACGAGTAGCGGAACCCAAGAGACCCAGTACTTC
TRBV11-3	few	.	TRBJ1-2	CASSLGLQGYTF	TGTGCCAGCAGCTTGGGACTCCAAGGCTACACCTTC
TRBV18	.	TRBD1	TRBJ1-1	CATQGARTEAFF	TGTGCCACACAGGGGGCGCGGACTGAAGCTTTCTTT
TRBV18	.	TRBD1	TRBJ2-6	CASSPLRAGGNSGANVLTF	TGTGCCAGCTCACCACTACGAGCAGGGGGAAACTCTGGGGCCAACGTCCTGACTTTC
TRBV19	few	TRBD1	TRBJ2-2	CASSWTGGNTGELFF	TGTGCCAGTAGCTGGACAGGGGGGAACACCGGGGAGCTGTTTTTT
TRBV5-6	.	TRBD2	TRBJ2-2	CASSLGGSATGELFF	TGTGCCAGCAGCTTAGGCGGGAGCGCCACCGGGGAGCTGTTTTTT
TRBV28	few	TRBD2	TRBJ2-7	CASYKATSGSYEQYF	TGTGCCAGCTACAAGGCTACTAGCGGGTCCTACGAGCAGTACTTC
TRBV11-2	.	TRBD2	TRBJ2-1	CASSPRLAMDNEQFF	TGTGCCAGCAGCCCCCGACTAGCGATGGACAATGAGCAGTTCTTC
TRBV19	.	TRBD2	TRBJ2-5	CASTPSGKVGKETQYF	TGTGCCAGTACTCCGAGCGGGAAGGTCGGTAAAGAGACCCAGTACTTC
TRBV30	few	.	TRBJ2-5	CAWSTGNQETQYF	TGTGCCTGGAGCACGGGTAATCAAGAGACCCAGTACTTC
TRBV5-4	.	TRBD1	TRBJ2-3	CASSLVQGATDTQYF	TGTGCCAGCAGCTTGGTTCAGGGGGCCACAGATACGCAGTATTTT
TRBV3-1	.	TRBD2	TRBJ2-2	CASSQETSGRAGTGELFF	TGTGCCAGCAGCCAAGAAACTAGCGGGAGGGCCGGGACCGGGGAGCTGTTTTTT
TRBV18	few	.	TRBJ2-3	CASSTPPPDTQYF	TGTGCCAGCTCAACACCCCCCCCAGATACGCAGTATTTT
TRBV29-1	few	TRBD1	TRBJ2-3	CSVLDRDADTQYF	TGCAGCGTCTTGGACAGGGATGCAGATACGCAGTATTTT
TRBV6-6	few	.	TRBJ1-4	CAAWGERGEKLFF	TGTGCCGCCTGGGGGGAACGGGGTGAAAAACTGTTTTTT
TRBV7-2	.	TRBD2	TRBJ2-1	CASSFPLANNEQFF	TGTGCCAGCAGCTTCCCACTAGCGAACAATGAGCAGTTCTTC
TRBV25-1	few	.	TRBJ2-3	CASNPTDGGPTDTQYF	TGTGCCAGCAACCCCACGGACGGGGGCCCAACAGATACGCAGTATTTT
TRBV12-3/TRBV12-4	many	TRBD1	TRBJ1-4	CASSLTGGVEKLFF	TGTGCCAGCAGTTTGACAGGGGGAGTTGAAAAACTGTTTTTT
TRBV6-2/TRBV6-3	few	TRBD2	TRBJ2-1	CASTSGGRGYSSYNEQFF	TGTGCCAGCACCTCGGGAGGGCGGGGGTACAGCTCCTACAATGAGCAGTTCTTC
TRBV20-1	few	TRBD1	TRBJ1-5	CSARDGTVNQPQHF	TGCAGTGCTAGGGACGGGACAGTCAATCAGCCCCAGCATTTT
TRBV5-1	.	TRBD1	TRBJ1-3	CASSLDRGGNTIYF	TGCGCCAGCAGCTTGGACAGGGGAGGAAACACCATATATTTT
TRBV20-1	few	.	TRBJ2-4	CSARPEEVQYF	TGCAGTGCTAGACCCGAAGAGGTTCAGTACTTC
TRBV6-2/TRBV6-3	few	.	TRBJ1-5	CAAGGPTLYSNQPQHF	TGTGCCGCTGGGGGCCCAACCCTCTATAGCAATCAGCCCCAGCATTTT
TRBV7-8	few	.	TRBJ2-3	CASSTGFWGRASDTQYF	TGTGCCAGCAGCACCGGCTTCTGGGGGCGCGCATCAGATACGCAGTATTTT
TRBV2	many	.	TRBJ1-4	CASTALREKLFF	TGTGCCAGCACCGCCCTCCGTGAAAAACTGTTTTTT
TRBV4-1	many	TRBD2	TRBJ2-1	CASSPPAGEGREQFF	TGCGCCAGCAGCCCTCCCGCCGGGGAGGGCCGGGAGCAGTTCTTC
TRBV29-1	many	TRBD1	TRBJ1-4	CSFRQGGDEKLFF	TGCAGTTTTCGACAGGGAGGAGATGAAAAACTGTTTTTT
TRBV18	few	TRBD1	TRBJ1-1	CASSPPLDRGTEAFF	TGTGCCAGCTCACCACCGCTTGACAGGGGCACTGAAGCTTTCTTT
TRBV30	many	.	TRBJ2-7	CAWKRPQGREQYF	TGTGCCTGGAAGCGTCCACAGGGCCGAGAGCAGTACTTC
TRBV5-1	many	.	TRBJ2-3	CASSLESGSTDTQYF	TGCGCCAGCAGCTTGGAGAGCGGGAGCACAGATACGCAGTATTTT
TRBV20-1	few	TRBD2	TRBJ2-1	CSALSYSGRAAIDEQFF	TGCAGTGCTCTCAGTTATAGCGGGAGGGCCGCGATTGATGAGCAGTTCTTC
TRBV29-1	many	.	TRBJ1-3	CSVEDGSSGNTIYF	TGCAGCGTTGAGGATGGGTCCTCTGGAAACACCATATATTTT
TRBV3-1	few	.	TRBJ2-5	CASSQAIWRTETQYF	TGTGCCAGCAGCCAAGCAATTTGGCGTACTGAGACCCAGTACTTC
TRBV7-2	few	TRBD1	TRBJ2-2	CASSLYGQGNGELFF	TGTGCCAGCAGCTTATATGGACAGGGGAACGGGGAGCTGTTTTTT
TRBV20-1	many	.	TRBJ2-7	CSASRRDTSSYEQYF	TGCAGTGCTAGTCGCCGGGACACGAGCTCCTACGAGCAGTACTTC
TRBV23-1	.	.	TRBJ1-5	CASSQWQDYSNQPQHF	TGCGCCAGCAGTCAATGGCAGGATTATAGCAATCAGCCCCAGCATTTT
TRBV7-2	many	.	TRBJ1-4	CASSLSSRQPEKLFF	TGTGCCAGCAGCTTATCTTCTCGACAGCCTGAAAAACTGTTTTTT
TRBV29-1	few	.	TRBJ2-2	CSVGNSYTGELFF	TGCAGCGTTGGCAACAGTTACACCGGGGAGCTGTTTTTT
TRBV6-1	few	TRBD1	TRBJ1-2	CASTQEGTGFNYGYTF	TGTGCCAGCACCCAAGAGGGGACAGGGTTTAACTATGGCTACACCTTC